The present TCR beta chain was sequenced within a study of human T cells and chemical hapten exposure (dated by TCRdb to about 2021). Regarding the study in general: For sensitization, 2% DPC in acetone was applied to a 2 cm by 2 cm area of upper inner arm skin. This study followed changes in the peripheral blood TCR repertoire in vivo during primary and secondary sensitization of alopecia patients to the hapten diphenylcyclopropenone (DPC). For TCR sequencing, blood came from 25 to 35 alopecia patients at anywhere from one to four time points (pre-sensitization, 2, 6 and 24 weeks). Throughout the study period of around 25 weeks, patients also received therapeutic DPC doses to the scalp every week. Libraries were pooled for sequencing, and variation in per-sample TCR yields was attributed mainly to small differences in library volumes within the pool. Patient blood was sampled pre-sensitization (week 0) and at 2, 6 and about 24 weeks after DPC sensitization. Patch testing on the upper back used Finn chambers containing 0.01% DPC, with scoring done after 6 days according to International Contact Dermatitis Research Group standards. The mostly female patient cohort included alopecia areata with under or over 50% scalp involvement, alopecia totalis and alopecia universalis. What the study reported, not specific to this receptor: DPC sensitization did not change how many TCRs were above 1 in 1000 frequency, and no evidence was found of alterations in global repertoire structure. After repeated subsampling, changes were observed in the strength of the expansion versus patch-test correlation and in the threshold at which the correlation became significant. Expanded TCRs formed significantly more large CDR3 similarity clusters than pre-sensitization or healthy control sets, consistent with antigen-driven responses. The number of PT1 expanded TCRs positively correlated with patch test score, significant at thresholds 8, 16 and 32 but not 4. Alopecia, a presumed autoimmune disease, was present in all patients, so the immune response of the patients might differ from that of healthy individuals.

Reading the label with the study, this specimen's time point is: pre-sensitization, week 0. Read against the paper, the sample's treatment or condition label means: therapeutic diphenylcyclopropenone sensitization with weekly scalp DPC. Blood at each patch-test visit was drawn before the patch test was applied. To be eligible, patients had to be aged 18 to 70, diagnosed with alopecia and judged suitable for DPC therapy, while pregnant patients were excluded. Unfractionated whole blood was collected in Tempus Blood RNA tubes, and total RNA was extracted from that blood. Libraries were constructed by RACE. The sample was run on a NextSeq 500. Library preparation attached unique molecular identifiers to individual cDNA molecules for quantitative, reproducible TCR counting. From each blood RNA sample, both TCR alpha and TCR beta chains were sequenced. In the authors' own workflow: Samples had a median of roughly 91,000 TCRs, with a range from about 23,224 to 700,000. The Decombinator software suite was used to annotate V, J and CDR3 in the TCR reads. Every sample was subsampled to the same number of TCRs (28,000) for the PS versus PT1 abundance plots. Expanded TCRs were defined as absent before sensitization and observed at least eight times at the 2-week time point. Starting from the raw public reads, TCRdb applied fastp trimming at Q25, assembled clones with MiXCR and retained in-frame beta chains. Rows are combined by CDR3 protein, so each entry shows the most common genes and DNA. The V and J calls and clone size come from TCRdb's table, not from the authors' own analysis. The sample profile shows approximately 260,000 distinct CDR3 sequences; just under 8% of them were found once. 1.2% of the sample is in the top ten clones.

The germline V gene (reference sequence) supplies CDR1 LGHDT and CDR2 YNNKEL. Relative to germline, V is 6 bases shorter and J is 3 bases shorter, with 14 bases between their ends. Its CDR3 holds 15 amino acids, cysteine through phenylalanine. Just the 45-base CDR3 DNA is kept, in frame starting at base 1. The table lists this clonotype with a few counts. No antigen is known for it. No qualities accompany the bases; no much larger clone lies one base away. The sample consisted of whole blood, taken in connection with sensitization to the hapten diphenylcyclopropenone (DPC). The chain is assembled from TRBV3-1 and TRBJ2-2, with the identity of the D gene unclear. This receptor was identified in a man aged 18 to 30 with alopecia areata. Some clones in this sample may be carry-over from other donors' samples. In nucleotide form, the sequence is TGTGCCAGCAGTTTTGGCAGGTCCGACACCGGGGAGCTGTTTTTT. This gives the protein CASSFGRSDTGELFF.